A selection of T cell receptor beta chains follows, all from one sample in a study of CD8+CD57+ T cells in acquired aplastic anemia. TCRdb re-called the reads through MiXCR, storing one row per CDR3 protein. The sample consists of roughly 180,000 distinct CDR3 sequences, 50% to 75% of them appearing once. Sequenced: sorted CD4+, CD8+, or CD8+CD57+ T cells (not recorded which) from PBMCs. The receptors come from a human donor with severe aplastic anemia or a healthy control (not recorded which). The CDR3 runs from the conserved cysteine through the conserved F or W. Each record gives: clone size, J gene, D gene, CDR3 length, V gene, CDR3 protein, CDR3 DNA. The D gene is left open where the match is weak. A clone size is listed for some rows: how often the clone was seen (once, few, many), or a class if it is expanded.

many | TRBJ1-2 | - | 13 | TRBV4-1 | CASSHKSEGGYTF | TGCGCCAGCAGCCATAAATCCGAGGGAGGCTACACCTTC
- | TRBJ2-1 | - | 14 | TRBV20-1 | CSAAQGYSYNEQFF | TGCAGTGCCGCGCAGGGGTACTCCTACAATGAGCAGTTCTTC
once | TRBJ2-3 | TRBD2 | 14 | TRBV20-1 | CSVGAGVGTDTQYF | TGCAGTGTAGGAGCGGGAGTAGGAACAGATACGCAGTATTTT
- | TRBJ2-7 | - | 15 | TRBV29-1 | CSVEGGSSGSYEQYF | TGCAGCGTTGAAGGTGGCAGCTCCGGCAGCTACGAGCAGTACTTC
- | TRBJ1-5 | - | 16 | TRBV7-2 | CASSFTGTQDNQPQHF | TGTGCCAGCAGCTTTACCGGGACACAAGACAATCAGCCCCAGCATTTT
- | TRBJ2-3 | TRBD2 | 17 | TRBV13 | CASSESRLAGITDTQYF | TGTGCCAGCAGTGAATCCCGACTAGCGGGGATCACAGATACGCAGTATTTT
- | TRBJ1-6 | TRBD1 | 15 | TRBV5-4 | CASSLGTGFNSPLHF | TGTGCCAGCAGCTTGGGGACAGGGTTTAATTCACCCCTCCACTTT
once | TRBJ2-7 | - | 14 | TRBV7-8 | CASSLIEGSYEQYF | TGTGCCAGCAGCTTAATCGAGGGCTCCTACGAGCAGTACTTC
- | TRBJ2-3 | TRBD1 | 15 | TRBV24-1 | CATSAGQGPADTQYF | TGTGCCACCAGTGCTGGACAGGGCCCCGCAGATACGCAGTATTTT
- | TRBJ2-1 | TRBD1 | 16 | TRBV5-1 | CASSLARQGARDEQFF | TGTGCCAGCAGCTTGGCGAGACAGGGGGCGCGTGATGAGCAGTTCTTC
- | TRBJ2-1 | - | 14 | TRBV29-1 | CSVVVQGAYNEQFF | TGCAGCGTTGTAGTACAGGGTGCCTACAATGAGCAGTTCTTC
- | TRBJ1-2 | - | 13 | TRBV7-9 | CATDPGRGYGYTF | TGTGCCACAGACCCCGGGCGGGGGTACGGCTACACCTTC
many | TRBJ1-2 | - | 14 | TRBV3-1 | CASSPGFRLYGYTF | TGTGCCAGCAGCCCAGGGTTCAGGTTGTATGGCTACACCTTC
- | TRBJ2-5 | - | 13 | TRBV24-1 | CATSGSFQETQYF | TGTGCCACCAGTGGTTCCTTCCAAGAGACCCAGTACTTC
many | TRBJ2-5 | TRBD2 | 14 | TRBV4-3 | CASSPGTSRETQYF | TGCGCCAGCAGCCCTGGGACTAGCAGGGAGACCCAGTACTTC
- | TRBJ2-7 | TRBD2 | 14 | TRBV7-2 | CACSPRWGGREQYF | TGTGCCTGCAGCCCGAGGTGGGGAGGGCGCGAGCAGTACTTC
- | TRBJ1-1 | - | 13 | TRBV24-1 | CATSNSGSTEAFF | TGTGCCACCAGTAACAGCGGGAGCACTGAAGCTTTCTTT
- | TRBJ1-1 | - | 10 | TRBV20-1 | CSARLPEAFF | TGCAGTGCTAGACTCCCTGAAGCTTTCTTT
- | TRBJ2-2 | - | 16 | TRBV7-6 | CASSLAGRAGTGELFF | TGTGCCAGCAGCTTAGCGGGCAGGGCGGGCACCGGGGAGCTGTTTTTT
- | TRBJ2-7 | - | 15 | TRBV18 | CASSDQLDSSYEQYF | TGTGCCAGCTCGGACCAGTTGGACAGTTCCTACGAGCAGTACTTC
- | TRBJ1-2 | TRBD1 | 16 | TRBV7-9 | CASSPRQGQAATGYTF | TGTGCCAGCAGCCCTCGACAGGGCCAGGCCGCGACTGGCTACACCTTC
- | TRBJ1-5 | - | 13 | TRBV7-2 | CASSLIDAQPQHF | TGTGCCAGCAGCTTAATAGATGCCCAGCCCCAGCATTTT
- | TRBJ2-7 | - | 13 | TRBV2 | CASSGHPGGEQYF | TGTGCCAGCAGTGGGCACCCCGGTGGGGAGCAGTACTTC
- | TRBJ1-1 | TRBD1 | 15 | TRBV7-9 | CASSQRTGTNTEAFF | TGTGCCAGCAGCCAGAGGACAGGGACCAACACTGAAGCTTTCTTT
many | TRBJ1-5 | - | 13 | TRBV11-2 | CASSLELSQPQHF | TGTGCCAGCAGCTTAGAACTATCCCAGCCCCAGCATTTT
- | TRBJ2-2 | TRBD2 | 15 | TRBV19 | CATITSGSGAGELFF | TGTGCCACCATTACTAGCGGGAGTGGGGCCGGGGAGCTGTTTTTT
many | TRBJ2-5 | - | 16 | TRBV5-8 | CASRGRRRVVLETQYF | TGTGCCAGCAGGGGGCGCCGTAGGGTTGTGTTGGAGACCCAGTACTTC
- | TRBJ1-2 | - | 14 | TRBV6-2/TRBV6-3 | CASSEAGANYGYTF | TGTGCCAGCAGTGAGGCGGGAGCTAACTATGGCTACACCTTC
few | TRBJ2-7 | TRBD2 | 14 | TRBV2 | CASSGQRGAYEQYF | TGTGCCAGCAGTGGCCAGCGGGGGGCCTACGAGCAGTACTTC
- | TRBJ1-2 | - | 13 | TRBV10-3 | CAISVDGANGYAF | TGTGCCATCAGTGTAGACGGGGCGAACGGCTACGCCTTC
many | TRBJ2-3 | - | 14 | TRBV4-3 | CASSQALGTDTQYF | TGCGCCAGCAGCCAAGCCCTCGGCACAGATACGCAGTATTTT
- | TRBJ2-5 | - | 14 | TRBV7-8 | CASSLVGGPGTQYF | TGTGCCAGCAGCTTAGTCGGGGGGCCAGGGACCCAGTACTTC
- | TRBJ1-4 | TRBD1 | 17 | TRBV25-1 | CASSEGTGNRFSEKLFF | TGTGCCAGCAGTGAAGGGACAGGCAATCGATTCAGTGAAAAACTGTTTTTT
- | TRBJ2-2 | - | 15 | TRBV15 | CATEGAGTTGGELFF | TGTGCCACAGAGGGGGCGGGGACAACCGGCGGGGAGCTGTTTTTT
- | TRBJ2-7 | - | 16 | TRBV7-8 | CASSFTPTTGSYEQYF | TGTGCCAGCAGCTTCACCCCCACCACAGGGTCCTACGAGCAGTACTTC
few | TRBJ2-3 | TRBD2 | 18 | TRBV7-2 | CASSYHPGLAGVQTTQYF | TGTGCCAGCAGCTACCATCCGGGACTGGCGGGGGTACAGACTACGCAGTATTTT
- | TRBJ1-2 | - | 13 | TRBV12-3/TRBV12-4 | CASSFSQLYGYTF | TGTGCCAGCAGTTTTTCCCAGCTCTATGGCTACACCTTC
once | TRBJ2-5 | TRBD2 | 16 | TRBV12-3/TRBV12-4 | CASRGTSGRPQETQYF | TGTGCCAGCAGGGGGACTAGCGGGAGACCTCAAGAGACCCAGTACTTC
- | TRBJ1-6 | - | 15 | TRBV7-9 | CASSYRDLGNSPLHF | TGTGCCAGCAGTTACCGGGACCTAGGGAATTCACCCCTCCACTTT
- | TRBJ1-1 | - | 13 | TRBV11-2 | CASSTAGITEAFF | TGTGCCAGCAGTACGGCAGGGATAACTGAAGCTTTCTTT
few | TRBJ2-7 | TRBD1 | 14 | TRBV12-3/TRBV12-4 | CASRSGQGMYEQYF | TGTGCCAGCAGAAGTGGACAGGGAATGTACGAGCAGTACTTC
- | TRBJ2-7 | TRBD1 | 14 | TRBV20-1 | CSALTGTGIYEQYF | TGCAGTGCTCTTACCGGGACAGGGATCTACGAGCAGTACTTC
- | TRBJ1-4 | - | 14 | TRBV5-1 | CASSLVAGNEKLFF | TGCGCCAGCAGCTTGGTGGCGGGGAACGAAAAACTGTTTTTT
once | TRBJ1-2 | - | 14 | TRBV5-1 | CASSLVESPLECTF | TGCGCCAGCAGCTTGGTGGAGAGTCCACTGGAATGCACCTTC
once | TRBJ2-7 | - | 13 | TRBV6-5 | CASNNFQGSEQYF | TGTGCCAGCAATAATTTCCAGGGGAGCGAGCAGTACTTC
- | TRBJ2-7 | TRBD1 | 14 | TRBV10-3 | CAISGQGAFYEQYF | TGTGCCATCAGTGGACAGGGGGCCTTCTACGAGCAGTACTTC
- | TRBJ2-6 | TRBD2 | 15 | TRBV20-1 | CSVGLAGSGANVLTF | TGCAGTGTCGGACTAGCTGGCTCTGGGGCCAACGTCCTGACTTTC
- | TRBJ2-1 | TRBD2 | 21 | TRBV10-3 | CAIRGGEGASGSTSSYNEQFF | TGTGCCATCAGGGGTGGTGAAGGTGCTAGCGGGAGTACAAGCTCCTACAATGAGCAGTTCTTC
few | TRBJ1-2 | - | 16 | TRBV15 | CATSRVLPGANYGYTF | TGTGCCACCAGCAGAGTTCTTCCGGGAGCTAACTATGGCTACACCTTC
- | TRBJ1-2 | TRBD1 | 15 | TRBV7-2 | CASSLGLDRAAGYTF | TGTGCCAGCAGCTTGGGATTAGACAGGGCGGCTGGCTACACCTTC
- | TRBJ2-3 | - | 14 | TRBV5-8 | CASSPSLGGDTQYF | TGTGCCAGCAGCCCTAGCCTTGGGGGGGATACGCAGTATTTT
once | TRBJ1-2 | - | 15 | TRBV2 | CASMVAGTLNYGYTF | TGTGCCAGCATGGTGGCAGGGACGCTTAACTATGGCTACACCTTC
- | TRBJ2-1 | - | 17 | TRBV7-6 | CASSLLSVVTYYNEQFF | TGTGCCAGCAGCCTACTATCAGTTGTCACCTACTACAATGAGCAGTTCTTC
few | TRBJ1-2 | - | 13 | TRBV7-8 | CASSFERSYGYTF | TGTGCCAGCAGCTTTGAACGGTCCTATGGCTACACCTTC
many | TRBJ1-5 | - | 15 | TRBV15 | CATSRDLGDGQPQHF | TGTGCCACCAGCAGAGATCTGGGGGATGGGCAGCCCCAGCATTTT
few | TRBJ2-7 | TRBD2 | 13 | TRBV12-3/TRBV12-4 | CASSFRLAGEQYF | TGTGCCAGCAGTTTTAGACTAGCGGGTGAGCAGTACTTC
many | TRBJ1-2 | TRBD1 | 18 | TRBV5-5 | CASSLAQTGRDANYGYTF | TGTGCCAGCAGCTTGGCCCAGACAGGGAGGGACGCTAACTATGGCTACACCTTC
- | TRBJ2-3 | - | 16 | TRBV7-9 | CASSLAPVFSTDTQYF | TGTGCCAGCAGCTTAGCACCAGTATTTAGCACAGATACGCAGTATTTT
- | TRBJ2-7 | TRBD1 | 15 | TRBV7-2 | CASSPTDRLGYEQYF | TGTGCCAGCAGCCCGACGGACAGGCTAGGCTACGAGCAGTACTTC